These T cell receptor beta chains were read from a single sample in a study of Graves' ophthalmopathy and Graves' hyperthyroidism. TCRdb used MiXCR to reprocess the multiplex PCR reads, holding one entry per CDR3 protein. The sample includes 560,000 or so distinct CDR3 sequences, 35% to 40% of them seen just once. Sequenced sample: peripheral blood or thyroid tissue (not recorded which). These receptors were taken from an adult man with Graves' hyperthyroidism. Both conserved end residues are part of each CDR3. A D gene is named only where the DNA matches it firmly. A clone size is listed for some rows: how often the clone was seen (once, few, many), or a class if it is expanded.

d_call	clone_size	j_call	v_call	cdr3_nt	cdr3_aa
TRBD1	few	TRBJ2-7	TRBV19	TGTGCCAGTAGTATAGATGCAGGGGGCTACGAGCAGTACTTC	CASSIDAGGYEQYF
TRBD2	many	TRBJ2-2	TRBV9	TGTGCCAGCAGCCCACGGACTAGAGGTAGTACCGGGGAGCTGTTTTTT	CASSPRTRGSTGELFF
TRBD1	.	TRBJ2-7	TRBV7-9	TGTGCCAGCAGCTTCCGGGACAGGGGGGGAGACAATGAGCAGTACTTC	CASSFRDRGGDNEQYF
TRBD1	many	TRBJ2-7	TRBV7-2	TGTGCCAGCAGCTTAGGGACAGGGGGCTTCTACGAGCAGTACTTC	CASSLGTGGFYEQYF
.	.	TRBJ2-2	TRBV12-3/TRBV12-4	TGTGCCAGCAGTTTAGAGGGAACGAACACCGGGGAGCTGTTTTTT	CASSLEGTNTGELFF
.	many	TRBJ1-2	TRBV20-1	TGCAGTGCTAGACGCAGGCCCTATGGCTACACCTTC	CSARRRPYGYTF
.	many	TRBJ1-1	TRBV5-1	TGCGCCAGCAGCTTGGGGTCAAAGAACACTGAAGCTTTCTTT	CASSLGSKNTEAFF
TRBD1	.	TRBJ1-4	TRBV7-2	TGTGCCAGCAGCCTATCCTGGGACAGGGCTTCGGAAAAACTGTTTTTT	CASSLSWDRASEKLFF
.	many	TRBJ2-7	TRBV29-1	TGCAGCGTTGAAGTTGTCCGCAGGGCGTCCTACGAGCAGTACTTC	CSVEVVRRASYEQYF
.	few	TRBJ1-3	TRBV6-1	TGTGCCAGCGGCCCCGGGACAAGCTCTGGAAACACCATATATTTT	CASGPGTSSGNTIYF
.	.	TRBJ2-7	TRBV29-1	TGCAGCGTTGAGCGAGATGTCCCCTCCTACGAGCAGTACTTC	CSVERDVPSYEQYF
TRBD1	.	TRBJ1-2	TRBV12-3/TRBV12-4	TGTGCCAGCAGCCGACAGGGCTTGTATGGCTACACCTTC	CASSRQGLYGYTF
.	few	TRBJ1-4	TRBV7-8	TGTGCCAGCAGCCGGGGTTCTACTAATGAAAAACTGTTTTTT	CASSRGSTNEKLFF
TRBD2	many	TRBJ2-5	TRBV7-9	TGTGCCAGCAGCCGACCCCGACTAGCGGGCGGACAAGAGACCCAGTACTTC	CASSRPRLAGGQETQYF
.	.	TRBJ2-1	TRBV2	TGTGCCAGCACTTTGGGCTCTGAGTTCTTGGTTAACAATGAGCAGTTCTTC	CASTLGSEFLVNNEQFF
.	many	TRBJ1-5	TRBV29-1	TGCAGCGTTGAAGATCCGGGTCAGCCCCAGCATTTT	CSVEDPGQPQHF
.	.	TRBJ2-1	TRBV11-2	TGTGCCAGCACCCCGCATCCGGCAGGGAGCGATGAGCAGTTCTTC	CASTPHPAGSDEQFF
TRBD2	.	TRBJ2-1	TRBV2	TGTCGATCCCAGCGGGAGTACAATGAGCAGTTCTTC	CRSQREYNEQFF
.	.	TRBJ1-4	TRBV10-3	TGTGCCACTCCGGGCCCGGGACGCAATGAAAAACTGTTTTTT	CATPGPGRNEKLFF
.	once	TRBJ2-6	TRBV15	TGTGCCACCAGGAGCAGGGGAAGCTCTGGGGCCAACGTCCTGACTTTC	CATRSRGSSGANVLTF
.	once	TRBJ2-7	TRBV2	TGTGCCAGCAGTTTAAATCGACGGTCGGCGGGGGAGCAGTACTTC	CASSLNRRSAGEQYF
.	many	TRBJ1-2	TRBV20-1	TGCAGTGCTACGACCTTGGAAGGCTACACCTTC	CSATTLEGYTF
TRBD1	many	TRBJ1-4	TRBV29-1	TGCAGCGTAACTGGACAGGGGGCTAGAACTAATGAAAAACTGTTTTTT	CSVTGQGARTNEKLFF
TRBD2	many	TRBJ2-7	TRBV7-2	TGTGCCAGCAGCTTAGTAGCGGGGTTGTACGAGCAGTACTTC	CASSLVAGLYEQYF
.	.	TRBJ1-2	TRBV24-1	TGTGCCACCAGTGACCGGACAGAGGTCCATGGCTACGCCTTC	CATSDRTEVHGYAF
.	many	TRBJ2-2	TRBV19	TGTGCCAGTAGTATAGGCGGGGCAATCGGGGAGCTGTTTTTT	CASSIGGAIGELFF
.	.	TRBJ2-1	TRBV7-9	TGTGCCAGCAGTTCAGACACCAATGAGCAGTTCTTC	CASSSDTNEQFF
.	.	TRBJ1-5	TRBV28	TGTGCCACACTCGGGACAACAAATCAGCCCCAGCATTTT	CATLGTTNQPQHF
.	many	TRBJ2-7	TRBV29-1	TGCAGCGTATGGAACACAATCTCCTACGAGCAGTACTTC	CSVWNTISYEQYF